This T cell receptor (beta chain) was captured in a study of beta chain features in type 1 diabetes. General study points: Sampled from patients, naive, central memory and Treg TCRB repertoires appeared more similar than those sampled from healthy donors.

This clone was seen only a few times. As yet, its antigen is unknown. Distinct nucleotide sequences in the sample also encode this CDR3. The germline V and J ends were trimmed by 5 bases and 0 bases, with 12 bases remaining between them. CDR1 and CDR2 (germline): SGHRS, YFSETQ. The CDR3 consists of 14 residues. Investigators reverse transcribed all isolated RNA, so they sequenced expressed TCRB transcripts. Produced via immunoSEQ multiplex PCR; TCRdb's table is partial and in-frame only. The sample lists approximately 160,000 clones, less than 9.5% seen once, with around 2.5% in the top ten. Sequences were obtained from central memory CD4+ T cells from blood. This chain joins TRBV5-1 and TRBJ2-7, with a possible D match to TRBD1 (6 bases). This clonotype was obtained from a young woman in good health. CDR3 sequence (DNA): TGCGCCAGCAGAACCCAGGGGAGCTCCTACGAGCAGTACTTC. Translated, it gives CASRTQGSSYEQYF.